This note documents a single T cell receptor (beta chain) sequence. This sample is drawn from a study of lymphopenia after photon versus proton radiotherapy. TCRdb's copy holds only in-frame clones and misses some; the assay was immunoSEQ multiplex PCR. The table records approximately 30,000 clones, approximately 85% of them present only once. This CDR3 contains 14 residues. The V end was cut by 1 base, the J end by 7 bases, with 13 bases between. Germline V gene data show CDR1 as KGHSH and CDR2 as LQKENI. The TCR sequence derives from a man aged 45 to 65 with gastric cancer. The material sequenced was peripheral blood, taken from a patient treated with photon-based radiotherapy. This sequence joins TRBV18 and TRBJ1-1; D is perhaps TRBD1 (6 bases). The CDR3 DNA reads as TGTGCCAGCTCACCACAAAAAGGACAGATTGAAGCTTTCTTT. It yields the protein CASSPQKGQIEAFF.